The clone carrying this T cell receptor beta chain was recorded a few times. The CDR3 consists of 17 residues. Between the trimmed V and J ends, which lost 0 bases and 2 bases, there was a span of 18 bases. Germline V gene lookup returns CDR1 SGHRS and CDR2 YFSETQ. The sample originates from a study of T-cell reconstitution after alpha-beta-depleted transplantation in children. A TCRbeta library incorporating unique molecular identifiers was prepared. From the PCR reads, TCRdb called clonotypes with MiXCR, one entry per CDR3 protein. The table lists about 600,000 distinct CDR3 sequences, around 13% of them singletons.

The clonotype originates from a male patient between 5 and 17 years old who had a stem cell transplant for acute myeloid leukemia, so the T cells may come from the graft donor. The chain uses TRBV5-1 and TRBJ2-7, with D possibly TRBD1 on 6 matching bases. The sample in question was PBMCs, mostly from graft donor cells, obtained 360 days after TCRalphabeta/CD19-depleted stem cell transplant. The CDR3 coding sequence is TGCGCCAGCAGCTTGGGGCACAGGGAACTAAACGCCTACGAGCAGTACTTC. Residues: CASSLGHRELNAYEQYF.